The source of this TCR beta chain is a study of blood T cell repertoires in COVID-19. Study-wide context: Specimens from acute and convalescent COVID-19 originated in the United States, Italy and Spain.

CDR1 is SGHNT, CDR2 YENEEA, per germline. This CDR3 is built from 15 residues. J was trimmed by 11 bases and V by 5 bases; bases with no gene match: 10. In the study's own analysis: Nucleated cell counts were estimated from reference gene primer amplification. Assay: immunoSEQ multiplex PCR; the TCRdb copy retains only in-frame clones and omits some. Clone size and V and J calls were adopted from that table, with D and trimming inferred from the DNA. The data contain fewer than 250,000 clones, approximately 78% of them singletons. The receptor was isolated from an elderly woman with acute or convalescent COVID-19. The chain uses TRBV11-3 and TRBJ1-6; TRBD1 matches 9 bases. The sample consisted of peripheral blood. The CDR3 coding sequence is TGTGCCAGCAGCCTTGGGACAGGGAACGTTACACCCCTCCACTTT. Its protein product is CASSLGTGNVTPLHF. Supplemented by reference TRBV11-3 and TRBJ1-6, the full variable domain reads EAGVVQSPRYKIIEKKQPVAFWCNPISGHNTLYWYLQNLGQGPELLIRYENEEAVDDSQLPKDRFSAERLKGVDSTLKIQPAELGDSAVYLCASSLGTGNVTPLHFGNGTRLTVT.